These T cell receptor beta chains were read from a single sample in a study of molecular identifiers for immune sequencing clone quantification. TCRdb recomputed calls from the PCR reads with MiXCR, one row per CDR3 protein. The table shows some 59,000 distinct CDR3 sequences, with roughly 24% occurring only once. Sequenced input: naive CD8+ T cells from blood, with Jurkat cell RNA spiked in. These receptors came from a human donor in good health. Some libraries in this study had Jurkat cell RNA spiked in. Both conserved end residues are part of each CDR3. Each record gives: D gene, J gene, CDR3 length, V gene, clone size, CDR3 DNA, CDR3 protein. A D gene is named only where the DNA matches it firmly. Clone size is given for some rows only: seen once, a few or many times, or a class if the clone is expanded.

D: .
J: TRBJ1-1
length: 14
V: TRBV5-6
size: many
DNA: TGTGCCAGCAGCCAAGGGGATATGAACACTGAAGCTTTCTTT
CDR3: CASSQGDMNTEAFF

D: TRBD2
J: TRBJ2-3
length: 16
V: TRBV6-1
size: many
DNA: TGTGCCAGCAGGTTGACTAGCGGATTTGTGGGAGATACGCAGTATTTT
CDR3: CASRLTSGFVGDTQYF

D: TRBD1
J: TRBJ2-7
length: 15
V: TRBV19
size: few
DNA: TGTGCCAGTAGTATAGGGACAGGTGCCACCTACGAGCAGTACTTC
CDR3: CASSIGTGATYEQYF

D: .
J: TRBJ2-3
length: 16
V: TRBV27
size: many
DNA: TGTGCCAGCAGTGGATTGGACGGGCCCCCGGCAGATACGCAGTATTTT
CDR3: CASSGLDGPPADTQYF

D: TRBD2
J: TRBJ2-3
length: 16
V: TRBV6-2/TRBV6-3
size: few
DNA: TGTGCCAGCAGTTACGGCCTAGCGGGACGCACAGATACGCAGTATTTT
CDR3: CASSYGLAGRTDTQYF

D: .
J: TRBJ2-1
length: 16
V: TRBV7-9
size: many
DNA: TGTGCCAGCAGCCCTAGCTCGGGGGGCTACTACAATGAGCAGTTCTTC
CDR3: CASSPSSGGYYNEQFF

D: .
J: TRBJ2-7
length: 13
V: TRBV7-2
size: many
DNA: TGTGCCAGCAGCTTAGGAGGGGAGTACGAGCAGTACTTC
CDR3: CASSLGGEYEQYF

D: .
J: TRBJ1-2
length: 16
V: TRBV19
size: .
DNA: TGTGCCAGTAGTCCATCGTTTGGAGCCCTAAACTATGGCTACACCTTC
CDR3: CASSPSFGALNYGYTF

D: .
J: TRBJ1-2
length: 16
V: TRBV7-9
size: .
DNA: TGTGCCAGCAGCACCCCGGACAGTCCGGTTAACTATGGCTACACCTTC
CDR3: CASSTPDSPVNYGYTF

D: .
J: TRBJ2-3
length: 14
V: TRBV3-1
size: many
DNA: TGTGCCAGCAGCCAAGGACAACCCACAGATACGCAGTATTTT
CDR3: CASSQGQPTDTQYF

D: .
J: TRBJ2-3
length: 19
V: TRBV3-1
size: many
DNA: TGTGCCAGCAGCCAAGATAGCCCAGGGGTTTTGGGCGATCAAGATACGCAGTATTTT
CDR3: CASSQDSPGVLGDQDTQYF

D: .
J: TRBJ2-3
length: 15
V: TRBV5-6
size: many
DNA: TGTGCCAGCAACATCTGGCCAGGGTACGCAGATACGCAGTATTTT
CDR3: CASNIWPGYADTQYF

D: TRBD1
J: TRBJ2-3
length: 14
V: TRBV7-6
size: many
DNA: TGTGCCAGCAGCCGGACAGGGGGCACAGATACGCAGTATTTT
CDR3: CASSRTGGTDTQYF

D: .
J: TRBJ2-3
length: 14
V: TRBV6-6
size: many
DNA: TGTGCCAGCAGCCGGGACCCAGGCACAGATACGCAGTATTTT
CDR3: CASSRDPGTDTQYF

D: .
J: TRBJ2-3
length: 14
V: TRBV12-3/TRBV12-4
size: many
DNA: TGTGCCAGCAGTTTGGGGGGGCGGGCAGATACGCAGTATTTT
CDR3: CASSLGGRADTQYF

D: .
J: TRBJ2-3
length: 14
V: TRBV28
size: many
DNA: TGTGCCAGCAGCCACTCGGGGTCCACAGATACGCAGTATTTT
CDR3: CASSHSGSTDTQYF

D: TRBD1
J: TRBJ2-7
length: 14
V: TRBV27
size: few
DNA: TGTGCCAGCAGTTATAACAGGGGCCTGGACGAGCAGTACTTC
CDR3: CASSYNRGLDEQYF

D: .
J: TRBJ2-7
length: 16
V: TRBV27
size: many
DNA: TGTGCCAGCAGTACGCATTATGACAGGTCCTCCTACGAGCAGTACTTC
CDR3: CASSTHYDRSSYEQYF

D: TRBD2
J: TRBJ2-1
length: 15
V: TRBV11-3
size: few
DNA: TGTGCCAGCAGCTCAGGGACTAGTGTCTACAATGAGCAGTTCTTC
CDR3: CASSSGTSVYNEQFF

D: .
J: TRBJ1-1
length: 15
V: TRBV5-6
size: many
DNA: TGTGCCAGCCAGACGTTGGCAACCCCGAACACTGAAGCTTTCTTT
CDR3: CASQTLATPNTEAFF

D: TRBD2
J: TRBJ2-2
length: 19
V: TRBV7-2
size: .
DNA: TGTGCCAGCAGCGTGGGACTAGCGCTACCAGGAGATATCACCGGGGAGCTGTTTTTT
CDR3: CASSVGLALPGDITGELFF

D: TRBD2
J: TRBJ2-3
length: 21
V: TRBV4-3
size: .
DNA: TGCGCCAGCAGCCAAGATTTAGTCCTAGCGGGGTACGACGGATACACAGATACGCAGTATTTT
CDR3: CASSQDLVLAGYDGYTDTQYF

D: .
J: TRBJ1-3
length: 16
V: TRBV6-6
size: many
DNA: TGTGCCAGCAGTTACTCGGTGAAACTGGCTGGAAACACCATATATTTT
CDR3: CASSYSVKLAGNTIYF

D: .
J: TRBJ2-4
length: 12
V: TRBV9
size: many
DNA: TGTGCCAGCTCCGGGGCCAAAAACATTCAGTACTTC
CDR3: CASSGAKNIQYF

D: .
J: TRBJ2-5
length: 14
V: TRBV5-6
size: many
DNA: TGTGCCAGCAGCCCCTGGACCCGGCAGGAGACCCAGTACTTC
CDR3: CASSPWTRQETQYF

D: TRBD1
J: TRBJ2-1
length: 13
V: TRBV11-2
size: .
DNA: TGTGCCAGCAGCCCAGGACAGGGCTATGAGCAGTTCTTC
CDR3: CASSPGQGYEQFF

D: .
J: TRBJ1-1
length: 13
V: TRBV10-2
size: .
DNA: TGCGCCACGACGGGACAACGGAACACTGAAGCTTTCTTT
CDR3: CATTGQRNTEAFF

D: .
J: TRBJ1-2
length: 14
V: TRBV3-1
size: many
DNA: TGTGCCAGCAGCCCACAGGGAGCTGACTATGGCTACACCTTC
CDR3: CASSPQGADYGYTF

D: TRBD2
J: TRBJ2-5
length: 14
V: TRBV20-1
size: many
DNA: TGCAGTGCTACCCGCGGCCTAGCGGTTGAGACCCAGTACTTC
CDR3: CSATRGLAVETQYF

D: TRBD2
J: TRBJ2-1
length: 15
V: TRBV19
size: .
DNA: TGTGCCAGTAGTGTAGCGGGACGCTCCTACAATGAGCAGTTCTTC
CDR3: CASSVAGRSYNEQFF

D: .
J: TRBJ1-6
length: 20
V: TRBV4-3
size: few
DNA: TGCGCCAGCAGCCAAGATTCCCCTTTTAGGGGAAGGACCTATAATTCACCCCTCCACTTT
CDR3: CASSQDSPFRGRTYNSPLHF

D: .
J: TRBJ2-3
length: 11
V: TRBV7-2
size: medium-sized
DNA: TGTGCCAGCAGCCGGTCGGATACGCAGTATTTT
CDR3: CASSRSDTQYF

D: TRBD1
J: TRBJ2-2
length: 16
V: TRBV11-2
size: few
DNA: TGTGCCAGCAGCTCAGACAGGGGTTCGAACACCGGGGAGCTGTTTTTT
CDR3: CASSSDRGSNTGELFF

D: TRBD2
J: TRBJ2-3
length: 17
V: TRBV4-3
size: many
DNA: TGCGCCAGCAGCCCCGGAATAGCGGGAGGGCCGGAAGATACGCAGTATTTT
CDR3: CASSPGIAGGPEDTQYF

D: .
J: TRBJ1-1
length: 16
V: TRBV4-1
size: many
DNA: TGCGCCAGCAGCCAGAAAGTATTGGGAGATTGGGCTGAAGCTTTCTTT
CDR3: CASSQKVLGDWAEAFF

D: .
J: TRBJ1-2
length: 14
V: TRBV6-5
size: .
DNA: TGTGCCAGCAGTCTCTGGACTGGGGACTATAGCTACACCTTC
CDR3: CASSLWTGDYSYTF

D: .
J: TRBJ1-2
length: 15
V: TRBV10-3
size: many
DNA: TGTGCCATCAGTGATCGGACCGCGATTAACTATGGCTACACCTTC
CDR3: CAISDRTAINYGYTF

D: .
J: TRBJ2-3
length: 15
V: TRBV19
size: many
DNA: TGTGCCAGTAGTATGGGGCCCGGCCCACCAGATACGCAGTATTTT
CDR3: CASSMGPGPPDTQYF

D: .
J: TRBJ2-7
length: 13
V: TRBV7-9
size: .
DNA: TGTGCCAGCAGCTCCGGGACATTTTACGAGCAGTGCTTC
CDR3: CASSSGTFYEQCF

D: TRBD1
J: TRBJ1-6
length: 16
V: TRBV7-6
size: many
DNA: TGTGCCAGCAGCTTGTCTGACAGGGATCCTAATTCACCCCTCCACTTT
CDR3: CASSLSDRDPNSPLHF

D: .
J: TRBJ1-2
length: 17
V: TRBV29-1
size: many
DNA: TGCAGCGTTGCTACAGGCTCTGGTCCCTTAACTAACTATGGCTACACCTTC
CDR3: CSVATGSGPLTNYGYTF

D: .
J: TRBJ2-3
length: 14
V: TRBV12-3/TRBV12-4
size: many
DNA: TGTGCCAGCAGCCCCGTAGGAGCTGAAGATACGCAGTATTTT
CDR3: CASSPVGAEDTQYF

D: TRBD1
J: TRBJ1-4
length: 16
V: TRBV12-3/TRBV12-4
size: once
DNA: TGTGCCAGCAGTTTAGACAGGGGATCAACTAATGAAAAACTGTTTTTT
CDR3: CASSLDRGSTNEKLFF

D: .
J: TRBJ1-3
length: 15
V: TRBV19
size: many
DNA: TGTGCCAGTAGTATCTCGACGGGGAATGGAAACACCATATATTTT
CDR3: CASSISTGNGNTIYF

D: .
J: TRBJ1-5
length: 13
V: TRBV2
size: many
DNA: TGTGCCAGCAGTGGGGCGAGCAATCAGCCCCAGCATTTT
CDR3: CASSGASNQPQHF

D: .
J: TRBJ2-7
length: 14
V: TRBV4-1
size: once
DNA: TGCGCCAGCAGCCAAGTGGTGAACTCCTACGAACGGTACTTC
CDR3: CASSQVVNSYERYF

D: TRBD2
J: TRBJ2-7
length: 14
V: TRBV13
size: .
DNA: TGTGCCAGCAACTTGAGGACTAGAGGCCACGAGCAGTACTTC
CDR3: CASNLRTRGHEQYF

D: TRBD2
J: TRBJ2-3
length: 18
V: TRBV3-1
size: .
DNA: TGTGCCAGCAGCCAATCCGGGACTAGCGGGGTTAGCACAGATACGCAGTATTTT
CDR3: CASSQSGTSGVSTDTQYF

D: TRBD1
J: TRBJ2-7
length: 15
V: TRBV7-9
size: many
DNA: TGTGCCAGCAGGACAGACAGGGGTCAAAACTACGAGCAGTACTTC
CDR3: CASRTDRGQNYEQYF

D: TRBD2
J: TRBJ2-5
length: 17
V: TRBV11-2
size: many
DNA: TGTGCCAGCAGCTTAGAACTAGCGGGGAGTTTCCAAGAGACCCAGTACTTC
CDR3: CASSLELAGSFQETQYF

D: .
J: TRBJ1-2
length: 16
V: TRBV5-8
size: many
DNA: TGTGCCAGCAGCCCACTACCGGGACCTTCTAACTATGGCTACACCTTC
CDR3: CASSPLPGPSNYGYTF

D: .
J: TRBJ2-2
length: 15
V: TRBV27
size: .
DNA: TGTGCCAGCAAGTGGGCAGGGGGAGGGCACGGGGAGCTGTTTTTT
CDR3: CASKWAGGGHGELFF